This TCR beta chain derives from a study of blood T cell repertoires in COVID-19. The V end lost 3 bases, the J end lost 8 bases, and 13 bases lay between the germline ends. This CDR3 is built from 12 residues. The V gene's germline CDR1 is SQVTM and CDR2 ANQGSEA. Sequencing was performed with immunoSEQ multiplex PCR; in TCRdb, only in-frame clones are kept and a portion is missing. This sample carries some 120,000 clones, roughly 80% of them seen once, and the ten largest clones take 7.9%. The chain has TRBV29-1 and TRBJ1-2; D is ambiguous. Sample: peripheral blood. The clonotype was recovered from a man in his 70s with acute or convalescent COVID-19. The CDR3 DNA reads TGCAGCGTTGATACAGAACTTAAAGGCTACACCTTC. This translates into CSVDTELKGYTF.